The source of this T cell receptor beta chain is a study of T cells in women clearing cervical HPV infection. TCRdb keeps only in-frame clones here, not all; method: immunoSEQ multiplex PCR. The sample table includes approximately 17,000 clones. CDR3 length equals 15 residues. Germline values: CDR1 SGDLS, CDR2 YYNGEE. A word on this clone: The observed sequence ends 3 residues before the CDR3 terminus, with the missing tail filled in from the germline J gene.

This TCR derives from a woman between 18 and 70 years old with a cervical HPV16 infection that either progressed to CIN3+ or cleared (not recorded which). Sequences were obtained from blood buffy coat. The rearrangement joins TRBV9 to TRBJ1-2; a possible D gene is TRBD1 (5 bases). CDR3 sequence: CASSATAGPRFGYTF. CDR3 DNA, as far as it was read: TGTGCCAGCAGCGCAACAGCGGGGCCTCGCTTTGGG.